A single TCR beta chain is shown here with its context. V was cut by 2 bases and J by 6 bases, with 8 bases left in between. The CDR3 runs to 13 residues. The source of the sample is a study of blood T cell repertoires in COVID-19. Across the whole study: T cells, B-cell-depleted T cells, or PBMCs supplied cDNA or gDNA.

The protocol was immunoSEQ multiplex PCR, while the TCRdb copy is restricted to in-frame clones and leaves out a portion. The sample carries about 160,000 clones, approximately 83% recorded once. The rearrangement links TRBV12-3 or TRBV12-4 to TRBJ2-4; D not certain. This receptor was taken from a man between 65 and 79 years old who had recovered from COVID-19. Sequenced sample: peripheral blood. The DNA for the CDR3 is TGTGCCAGCAGTTTACAGGCTCCAAACATTCAGTACTTC. Encoded protein: CASSLQAPNIQYF.